One sample yielded the 26 T cell receptor beta chains listed below, sequenced in a study of blood T cell repertoires in COVID-19 (dated by TCRdb to the early 2020s). Preparation of the library involved the immunoSEQ multiplex PCR assay. In TCRdb, the immuneACCESS table is reduced to in-frame sequences with V and J assigned. These tables do not hold every clone; where another copy was compared, an unresolved V gene accounts for under half, and the others remain unexplained. In this sample the table shows about 210,000 clones, 80% of which occur a single time. Together, the top ten hold 9.5% to 15% of the sample. Sequencing was carried out using peripheral blood. The receptors stem from a human donor in a cohort sampled during active COVID-19.

The rearrangement uses TRBV7-8 and TRBJ1-5; tentatively, D is TRBD1 (5 bases). Between the trimmed V and J ends, which lost 1 base and 5 bases, there was a span of 15 bases. The germline V gene encodes CDR1 SGHVS and CDR2 FQNEAQ. The CDR3 totals 16 residues. CDR3 sequence reads: CASSLVQGSLHQPQHF. CDR3 nucleotides: TGTGCCAGCAGCTTAGTCCAGGGCTCTCTCCATCAGCCCCAGCATTTT. Based on the CDR3 plus reference TRBV7-8 and TRBJ1-5, the full variable domain is GAGVSQSPRYKVAKRGQDVALRCDPISGHVSLFWYQQALGQGPEFLTYFQNEAQLDKSGLPSDRFFAERPEGSVSTLKIQRTQQEDSAVYLCASSLVQGSLHQPQHFGDGTRLSIL.

The gene calls are TRBV9 and TRBJ2-7; tentatively, D is TRBD2 (5 bases). The CDR3 is made up of 16 amino acids. V lost 0 bases and J 1 base, leaving 14 bases between the germline ends. Germline V gives CDR1 SGDLS, CDR2 YYNGEE. The CDR3 is CASSVGSPLASYEQYF. The CDR3 DNA reads TGTGCCAGCAGCGTAGGATCGCCGCTAGCTTCCTACGAGCAGTACTTC.

The chain is built from TRBV5-1 and TRBJ1-2, with 7 bases fitting TRBD1. V lost 2 bases and J lost 2; bases outside the gene matches: 9. This CDR3 spans 16 amino acids. CDR1 and CDR2 from the germline V gene are SGHRS and YFSETQ. In DNA form, the CDR3 reads TGCGCCAGCAGCTTTAGCGGACAACAGGGGAACTATGGCTACACCTTC. It encodes CASSFSGQQGNYGYTF.

This clone was detected only once. The rearrangement uses TRBV5-1 and TRBJ2-2, with D possibly being TRBD1 (5 bases). CDR3 length: 15 amino acids. The V gene's germline CDR1 is SGHRS and CDR2 YFSETQ. V gave up 0 bases and J gave up 6 bases, with 12 bases separating them. The CDR3 here is CASSLEAGIAGELFF. CDR3 in DNA: TGCGCCAGCAGCTTGGAGGCAGGGATCGCCGGGGAGCTGTTTTTT.

On this clone: The junction does not match germline at one end; this may be a read error. This chain links TRBV18 with TRBJ1-1; possible D gene TRBD1, 6 bases. Germline assignment: CDR1 KGHSH and CDR2 LQKENI. This CDR3 is built from 14 residues. The CDR3 is CASSPRDIPTEAFF. The CDR3, as DNA: TGTGCCAGCTCGCCACGGGACATCCCCACTGAAGCTTTCTTT.

V and J are TRBV21-1 and TRBJ2-5; whether TRBD2, the table's D call, matches the DNA was not checked. TRBV21-1 is given as a pseudogene. This CDR3 spans 17 amino acids. The chain's CDR3 is CASSKEEASGSLGTQYF. CDR3 bases: TGTGCCAGCAGCAAAGAAGAGGCTAGCGGTAGCCTGGGTACCCAGTACTTC.

The gene calls are TRBV7-2 and TRBJ2-2; D possibly corresponds to TRBD1 (7 bases). Trimming pared 4 bases from V and 9 bases from J, leaving 21 bases between. Germline V gene lookup returns CDR1 SGHTA and CDR2 FQGNSA. This CDR3 is built from 16 residues. The CDR3 spells CASSSLGNRGGRELFF. The DNA for the CDR3 is TGTGCCAGCAGCTCACTAGGGAACAGGGGAGGCCGGGAGCTGTTTTTT.

This clone has more than one count but fewer than ten. The chain joins TRBV4-1 to TRBJ1-4; D might be TRBD1 (5 bases). This CDR3 region has 14 residues. V was trimmed by 0 bases and J by 13 bases, leaving 15 bases between them. Germline CDR1 reads MGHRA; CDR2 reads YSYEKL. The CDR3 region is CASSQDPQGLALFF. CDR3 sequence (DNA): TGCGCCAGCAGCCAAGATCCCCAGGGACTAGCACTGTTTTTT.

The genes are TRBV20-1 and TRBJ1-1; 7 bases line up with TRBD1. CDR3 length: 11 residues. Germline V gives CDR1 DFQATT, CDR2 SNEGSKA (reference sequence). V shed 5 bases and J 7 bases; nucleotides not matched to a gene: 4. CDR3 nucleotide sequence: TGCAGTGCTCCCCGGGACAGTGAAGCTTTCTTT. Amino acids: CSAPRDSEAFF.

This chain uses TRBV10-3 with TRBJ1-2; unclear D gene. CDR3 size: 12 residues. Germline CDR1 is ENHRY and CDR2 is SYGVKD. V was trimmed by 1 base and J by 6 bases, leaving 6 bases between them. Written as DNA, the CDR3 is TGTGCCATCAGTGAGTTCCGGGATGGCTACACCTTC. Its protein is CAISEFRDGYTF.

In its sample, this clone was seen a few times. This chain joins TRBV9 and TRBJ1-1; D gene unclear. The germline V gene encodes CDR1 SGDLS and CDR2 YYNGEE. The CDR3 contains 13 residues. V was trimmed by 4 bases and J by 8 bases, leaving 15 bases between them. This CDR3 reads CASSPQTRREAFF. CDR3 nucleotides: TGTGCCAGCAGCCCCCAGACGAGGCGGGAAGCTTTCTTT.

In this sample, this clone turned up a few times. V and J are TRBV19 and TRBJ1-2; 7 bases match TRBD1. Germline CDR1 reads LNHDA; CDR2 reads SQIVND (reference sequence). The V segment lost 5 bases and the J segment 3 bases; nucleotides outside the gene matches: 6. The CDR3 runs 14 residues. CDR3 DNA sequence: TGTGCCAGTAGTCGACAGGGAGTGGACTATGGCTACACCTTC. Protein sequence: CASSRQGVDYGYTF.

This clone was picked up a small number of times. This chain joins TRBV7-2 and TRBJ1-2; D perhaps matches TRBD1 (5 bases). Germline V CDR1 and CDR2: SGHTA, FQGNSA. V lost 0 bases to trimming and J lost 8 bases, with 10 bases between them. The CDR3 loop spans 13 amino acids. DNA of the CDR3: TGTGCCAGCAGCTTAGCAGGGGTTGAGGGCTACACCTTC. This encodes CASSLAGVEGYTF.

The V call is TRBV19, the J call TRBJ2-2; TRBD2 matches 9 bases. Germline CDR1 reads LNHDA; CDR2 reads SQIVND (reference sequence). V shed 3 bases and J 7 bases; nucleotides not matched to a gene: 6. The CDR3 is 15 amino acids. The CDR3 spells CASSIVAGDSGELFF. Written as DNA, the CDR3 is TGTGCCAGTAGTATTGTAGCGGGAGACAGCGGGGAGCTGTTTTTT. Together with reference TRBV19 and TRBJ2-2, the CDR3 gives the full variable domain: DGGITQSPKYLFRKEGQNVTLSCEQNLNHDAMYWYRQDPGQGLRLIYYSQIVNDFQKGDIAEGYSVSREKKESFPLTVTSAQKNPTAFYLCASSIVAGDSGELFFGEGSRLTVL.

This chain uses TRBV7-9 with TRBJ1-3; D might be TRBD1 (5 bases). Germline V gives CDR1 SEHNR, CDR2 FQNEAQ (reference sequence). This CDR3 region has 16 residues. Trimming took off 4 bases at V and 0 bases at J, with 13 bases between the two ends. Written as DNA, the CDR3 is TGTGCCAGCAGCTCGCCCGGCGGGGGCTCTGGAAACACCATATATTTT. Amino acids: CASSSPGGGSGNTIYF.

This chain joins TRBV12-5 and TRBJ2-3, with D unresolved. CDR1 is LGHNT and CDR2 is FRNRAP in the germline V gene. The CDR3 is made up of 12 amino acids. Trimming took off 4 bases at V and 2 bases at J, with 4 bases between the two ends. The DNA for the CDR3 is TGTGCTAGTGGTTCTGTCACAGATACGCAGTATTTT. Translating it yields CASGSVTDTQYF.

The rearrangement links TRBV9 to TRBJ2-1, with 8 bases lining up with TRBD1. V was pared by 3 bases and J by 6 bases, with 11 bases of the junction left unmatched. Germline assignment: CDR1 SGDLS and CDR2 YYNGEE. The CDR3 is 16 amino acids. CDR3 protein: CASSEKQGEVSNEQFF. In DNA, the CDR3 is TGTGCCAGCAGCGAAAAACAGGGGGAGGTAAGCAATGAGCAGTTCTTC.

This chain connects TRBV6-4 to TRBJ2-1, with D maybe TRBD2 (5 bases). This CDR3 contains 15 residues. Trimming pared 3 bases from V and 7 bases from J, leaving 16 bases between. Germline-derived CDR1 and CDR2 are MRHNA and SNTAGT. CDR3 residues: CASSEVERSGNEQFF. The CDR3, as DNA: TGTGCCAGCAGTGAAGTGGAGCGGTCAGGAAATGAGCAGTTCTTC.

The chain couples TRBV3-1 (or the pseudogene TRBV3-2) to TRBJ2-6, with TRBD1 matching 7 bases. The CDR3 length is 18 residues. V trimming: 0 bases; J trimming: 0 bases; junction bases outside the gene matches: 5. From germline, CDR1 is LGHDT and CDR2 YNNKEL (reference sequence). The CDR3 bases are TGTGCCAGCAGCCAAGATGAAGGGGGCTACTCTGGGGCCAACGTCCTGACTTTC. Protein product: CASSQDEGGYSGANVLTF.

V and J are TRBV12-5 and TRBJ2-2; 9 nucleotides agree with TRBD2. The CDR3 loop spans 22 amino acids. V gave up 0 bases and J gave up 0 bases; unmatched junction bases: 17. CDR1 is LGHNT and CDR2 is FRNRAP in the germline V gene. The DNA for the CDR3 is TGTGCTAGTGGTTTGGTACTAGGGTCCTCTAGCGGGGCGAATTCGAACACCGGGGAGCTGTTTTTT. Amino acid sequence: CASGLVLGSSSGANSNTGELFF.

The chain recombines TRBV7-2 with TRBJ1-2; D perhaps matches TRBD1 (5 bases). This CDR3 spans 15 amino acids. Per the germline V gene, CDR1 is SGHTA and CDR2 is FQGNSA. Trimming removed 0 bases at V and 5 bases at J, with 13 bases between. CDR3 sequence: CASSLAQGPGYGYTF. The CDR3 coding sequence is TGTGCCAGCAGCTTAGCGCAGGGCCCTGGGTATGGCTACACCTTC.

The rearrangement links TRBV7-3 to TRBJ2-5; 11 bases align to TRBD2. Germline V gene sequence: CDR1 SGHTA, CDR2 FQGTGA. The CDR3 has 19 amino acids. After removal of 1 base from V and 5 bases from J, the junction contained 15 bases not matched to a gene. Here the CDR3 DNA reads TGTGCCAGCAGCTTAAAAGGAAGTGGAACTAGCGGGGGCTGGGAGACCCAGTACTTC. Translated, it gives CASSLKGSGTSGGWETQYF.

This chain links TRBV28 with TRBJ1-5, with no clear D. The germline V gene encodes CDR1 MDHEN and CDR2 SYDVKM. CDR3 size: 13 residues. The V end was cut by 3 bases, the J end by 3 bases, with 6 bases between. The CDR3 here is CASSLQNNQPQHF. CDR3 bases: TGTGCCAGCAGTTTGCAGAACAATCAGCCCCAGCATTTT.

The chain combines TRBV5-1 with TRBJ2-2, with 7 nucleotides matching TRBD1. Germline CDR1 and CDR2: SGHRS and YFSETQ. The length of the CDR3 is 16 residues. Trimming removed 0 bases from V and 4 bases from J; junction bases left unmatched: 6. CDR3 in amino acids: CASSLGPTGSTGELFF. The CDR3 DNA sequence: TGCGCCAGCAGCTTGGGACCGACAGGGAGCACCGGGGAGCTGTTTTTT. Full variable domain (remainder filled in from reference TRBV5-1 and TRBJ2-2): KAGVTQTPRYLIKTRGQQVTLSCSPISGHRSVSWYQQTPGQGLQFLFEYFSETQRNKGNFPGRFSGRQFSNSRSEMNVSTLELGDSALYLCASSLGPTGSTGELFFGEGSRLTVL.

The V gene is TRBV28, the J gene TRBJ1-2; D might be TRBD1 (6 bases). The CDR3 loop spans 13 amino acids. Germline V lookup: CDR1 MDHEN, CDR2 SYDVKM. V lost 5 bases to trimming and J lost 7 bases, with 14 bases between them. The DNA for the CDR3 is TGTGCCAGCAGTCAGTCGGGGGGGCGTGGCTACACCTTC. Translated: CASSQSGGRGYTF.

This rearrangement joins TRBV6-5 to TRBJ2-5; the D is unclear. The CDR3 contains 14 residues. From germline, CDR1 is MNHEY and CDR2 SVGAGI. Trimming took off 0 bases at V and 0 bases at J, with 5 bases between the two ends. The CDR3 DNA is TGTGCCAGCAGTTACTCGTACTACCAAGAGACCCAGTACTTC. Translated: CASSYSYYQETQYF.